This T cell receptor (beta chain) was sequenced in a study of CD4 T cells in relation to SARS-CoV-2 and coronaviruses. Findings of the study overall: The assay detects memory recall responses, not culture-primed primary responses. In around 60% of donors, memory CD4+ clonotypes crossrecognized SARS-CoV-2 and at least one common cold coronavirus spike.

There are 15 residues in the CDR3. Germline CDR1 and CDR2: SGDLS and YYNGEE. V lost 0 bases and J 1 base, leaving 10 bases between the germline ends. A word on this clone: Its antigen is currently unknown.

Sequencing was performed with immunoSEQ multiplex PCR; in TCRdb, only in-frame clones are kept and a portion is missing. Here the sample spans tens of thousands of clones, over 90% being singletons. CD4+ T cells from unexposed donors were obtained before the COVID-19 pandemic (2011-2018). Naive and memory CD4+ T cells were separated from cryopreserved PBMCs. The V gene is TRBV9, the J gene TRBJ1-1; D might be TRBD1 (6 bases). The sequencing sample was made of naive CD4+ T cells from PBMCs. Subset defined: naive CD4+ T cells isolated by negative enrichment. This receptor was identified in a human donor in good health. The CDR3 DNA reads TGTGCCAGCAGCGTAGTATCCAGGGGGAACACTGAAGCTTTCTTT. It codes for CASSVVSRGNTEAFF.